Here is one T cell receptor beta chain with its context. The antigen remains unidentified. Germline CDR1 reads GTSNPN; CDR2 reads SVGIG (reference sequence). V lost 4 bases and J 6 bases, leaving 21 bases between the germline ends. The CDR3 has 16 residues. This specimen belongs to a study of OX40 agonist ivuxolimab in advanced cancers. In the study overall: Ivuxolimab, an antibody that agonizes OX40 (CD134), was administered to the patients. Partial responses occurred in Three dose-escalation patients, one with hepatocellular carcinoma and two with cutaneous melanoma. Study-level points and caveats: Dose levels from 0.1 to 3.0 mg/kg saw CD4+ and CD8+ blood T cells expand clonally by week 6.

Method: immunoSEQ multiplex PCR; TCRdb's copy keeps in-frame clones and lacks some. The data show some 69,000 clones, with about 89% seen just once and just under 0.3% held by the top ten. The chain is built from TRBV30 and TRBJ2-2, with D perhaps matching TRBD2 (6 bases). This sequence originates from an adult with an advanced solid tumor such as melanoma, head and neck, liver or kidney cancer. The sample here was CD4+ or CD8+ T cells sorted from blood, taken in a trial of the OX40 agonist ivuxolimab. The CDR3 bases are TGTGCCTGGAATTACGAGACTAGTTTCCGTCCCGGGGAGCTGTTTTTT. As protein: CAWNYETSFRPGELFF.